This T cell receptor beta chain was identified during a study of post-analysis software for immune sequencing data. The study, taken as a whole, reports: A significant reduction in normalized Chao1 diversity was observed in multiple sclerosis patients versus controls.

The TCR beta cDNA libraries contained unique molecular identifiers. The T cell input of roughly 0.9 to 11 million gave about half a million cDNA molecules. A single record per CDR3 protein comes from TCRdb applying MiXCR to the PCR reads. The table has approximately 150,000 distinct CDR3 sequences, approximately 28% seen once. This clonotype was recorded at least ten times. Its antigen is as yet unknown. The specimen was blood. This TCR was recovered from a girl under 18 with multiple sclerosis.

CDR3 in amino acids: CASSPPGSSYEQYF. CDR3 bases: TGTGCCAGCAGTCCGCCAGGGAGCTCCTACGAGCAGTACTTC. The chain combines TRBV6-6 with TRBJ2-7; D tentatively reads TRBD1 or TRBD2 (5 bases each). The germline V gene encodes CDR1 MNHNY and CDR2 SVGAGI (reference sequence). The CDR3 has 14 amino acids. The germline V and J ends were trimmed by 5 bases and 0 bases, with 11 bases remaining between them.